This T cell receptor beta chain was sequenced in a study of blood T cell repertoires in COVID-19. Generated by immunoSEQ multiplex PCR, the TCRdb table keeps only in-frame clones and is missing some. Of approximately 290,000 clones detected, approximately 85% appear once; the ten largest clones hold 0.75% to 0.95%. Between the trimmed V and J ends, which lost 3 bases and 6 bases, there was a span of 12 bases. Germline values: CDR1 LGHDT, CDR2 YNNKEL (reference sequence). The length of the CDR3 is 14 residues. This sequence was found in a human donor with COVID-19, enrolled during active disease. The donor label of this sample is uncertain. J is TRBJ1-5 and V is TRBV3-1 (or the pseudogene TRBV3-2); D is undetermined. The sequencing sample was made of peripheral blood. The CDR3 loop is CASSHSVDGQPQHF. The CDR3 DNA is TGTGCCAGCAGCCATAGCGTAGATGGTCAGCCCCAGCATTTT.